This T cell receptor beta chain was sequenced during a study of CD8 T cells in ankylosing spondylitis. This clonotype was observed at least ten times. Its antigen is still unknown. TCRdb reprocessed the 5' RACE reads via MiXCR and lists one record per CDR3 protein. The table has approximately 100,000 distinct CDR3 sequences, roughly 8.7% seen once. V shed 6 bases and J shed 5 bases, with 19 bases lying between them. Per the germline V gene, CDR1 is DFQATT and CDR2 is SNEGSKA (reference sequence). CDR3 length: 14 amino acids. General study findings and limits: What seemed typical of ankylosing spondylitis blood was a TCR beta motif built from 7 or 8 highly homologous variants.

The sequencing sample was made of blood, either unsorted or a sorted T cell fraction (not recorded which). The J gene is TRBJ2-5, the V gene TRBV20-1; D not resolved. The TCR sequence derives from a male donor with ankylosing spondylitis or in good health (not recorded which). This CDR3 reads CSAMAAAPRETQYF. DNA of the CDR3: TGCAGTGCCATGGCGGCCGCCCCGCGGGAGACCCAGTACTTC.